This T cell receptor (beta chain) originates from a study of blood T cell repertoires in COVID-19. Study-wide background: The United States, Italy and Spain supplied acute and convalescent COVID-19 samples. PBMCs, B-cell-depleted T cells, or T cells provided the cDNA or gDNA that made up the material.

TCRdb's table, derived via immunoSEQ multiplex PCR, lists solely in-frame clones and lacks some. This sample has about 280,000 clones, with around nine tenths found just once. What was sequenced was peripheral blood. This receptor was taken from a woman aged 70 to 79 with COVID-19, enrolled during active disease.

The CDR3 coding sequence is TGTGCCAGCAGTCCCATCGGGGACTCCAATGAGCAGTTCTTC. Protein: CASSPIGDSNEQFF. The chain links TRBV6-5 to TRBJ2-1, with D possibly being TRBD2 (6 bases). The V gene lost 5 bases and the J gene lost 6 bases, with 14 bases spanning the gap. Germline loops: CDR1 MNHEY, CDR2 SVGAGI. The CDR3 extends over 14 amino acids.